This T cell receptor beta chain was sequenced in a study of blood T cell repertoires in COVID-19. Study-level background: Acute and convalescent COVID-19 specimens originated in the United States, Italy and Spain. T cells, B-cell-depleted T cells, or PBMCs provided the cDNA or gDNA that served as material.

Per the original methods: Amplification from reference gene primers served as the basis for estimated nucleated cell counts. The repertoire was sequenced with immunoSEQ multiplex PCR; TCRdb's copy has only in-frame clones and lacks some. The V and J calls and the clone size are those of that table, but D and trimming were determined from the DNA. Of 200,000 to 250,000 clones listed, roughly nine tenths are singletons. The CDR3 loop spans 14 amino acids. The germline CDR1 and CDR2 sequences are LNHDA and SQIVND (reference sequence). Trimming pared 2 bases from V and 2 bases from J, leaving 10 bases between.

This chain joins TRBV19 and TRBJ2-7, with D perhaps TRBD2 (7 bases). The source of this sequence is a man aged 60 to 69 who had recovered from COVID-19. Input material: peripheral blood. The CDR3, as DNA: TGTGCCAGTAGTATAAGGGGGGGCACCTACGAGCAGTACTTC. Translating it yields CASSIRGGTYEQYF.